The sequence of this TCR beta chain was determined in a study of shared clonotypes between healthy human individuals. Study information: The study drew on two women and three men aged 18 to 49 as donors.

Assay: immunoSEQ multiplex PCR; the TCRdb copy retains only in-frame clones and omits some. The table has hundreds of thousands of clones, 55% to 75% seen once. Germline V gene lookup returns CDR1 LNHDA and CDR2 SQIVND (reference sequence). Trimming pared 6 bases from V and 7 bases from J, leaving 18 bases between. This CDR3 is 14 amino acids long. All donors qualified as healthy HIV-negative adults and had experienced no recent acute infections or vaccinations. The clonotype was recovered from a woman aged 25 to 45 in good health. Sequenced material: memory CD4+ T cells sorted from blood. Subset indicated: CD45RA-negative fraction. The chain is built from TRBV19 and TRBJ2-5, with a possible D match to TRBD2 (7 bases). This CDR3 is CASRGHGGGGTQYF. CDR3 sequence (DNA): TGTGCCAGTAGGGGCCATGGGGGAGGGGGGACCCAGTACTTC.